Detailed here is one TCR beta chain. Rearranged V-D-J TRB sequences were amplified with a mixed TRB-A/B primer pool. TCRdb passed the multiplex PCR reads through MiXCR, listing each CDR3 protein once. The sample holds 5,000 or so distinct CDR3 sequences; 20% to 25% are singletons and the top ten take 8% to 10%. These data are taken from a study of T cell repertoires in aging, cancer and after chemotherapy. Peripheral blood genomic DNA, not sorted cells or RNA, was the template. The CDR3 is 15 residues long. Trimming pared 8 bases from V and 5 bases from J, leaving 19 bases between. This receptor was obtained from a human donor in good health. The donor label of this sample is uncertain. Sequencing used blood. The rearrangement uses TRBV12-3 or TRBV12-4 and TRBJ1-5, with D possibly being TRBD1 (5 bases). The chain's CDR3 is CASSGGVGSYQPQHF. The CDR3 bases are TGTGCCAGCTCCGGGGGGGTGGGTTCTTATCAGCCCCAGCATTTT.